A single sample is the source of the 30 T cell receptor beta chains below, sequenced in a study of response to subunit inactivated influenza vaccine. TCRdb reanalysed the RT-PCR reads using MiXCR and keeps one entry per CDR3 protein. The sample consists of approximately 500,000 distinct CDR3 sequences, over 10% of them appearing once. The sample was PBMCs from blood, taken about 6 weeks after vaccination. The receptors come from a man aged 45-65 years who received an inactivated influenza vaccine.

This clonotype turned up a few times. The chain is built from TRBV7-2 and TRBJ2-1; D might be TRBD2 (6 bases). CDR1 and CDR2 from the germline V gene are SGHTA and FQGNSA. The CDR3 is made up of 14 amino acids. V gave up 6 bases and J gave up 3 bases, with 12 bases separating them. CDR3 nucleotides: TGTGCCAGCAGACGAGGCGGGGTCTACAATGAGCAGTTCTTC. This encodes CASRRGGVYNEQFF.

The rearrangement joins TRBV9 to TRBJ2-7; a possible D gene is TRBD2 (5 bases). Germline lookup yields CDR1 SGDLS and CDR2 YYNGEE. V shed 3 bases and J shed 2 bases, with 12 bases lying between them. This CDR3 is 14 amino acids long. This CDR3 is CASSASTPPYEQYF. Here the CDR3 DNA reads TGTGCCAGCAGCGCTAGCACTCCTCCCTACGAGCAGTACTTC.

This clonotype was picked up a small number of times. The rearrangement uses TRBV7-9 and TRBJ2-3; 8 positions match TRBD2. This CDR3 has 17 amino acids. CDR1 and CDR2 from the germline V gene are SEHNR and FQNEAQ (reference sequence). Trimming cost V 5 bases and J 2 bases; bases outside gene matches: 12. CDR3 DNA: TGTGCCAGCAGCGCCGCTGGCGAGCGGGGGCCCACAGATACGCAGTATTTT. It codes for CASSAAGERGPTDTQYF.

The chain couples TRBV11-2 to TRBJ2-3; 7 positions match TRBD2. Trimming at V came to 9 bases and at J to 1 base, leaving 1 base not matched to a gene. Germline loops: CDR1 SGHAT, CDR2 FQNNGV. The CDR3 consists of 12 residues. For the CDR3, the DNA is TGTGCCAGTGCGGGGGGCACAGATACGCAGTATTTT. The encoded protein is CASAGGTDTQYF.

The V call is TRBV6-2 or TRBV6-3, the J call TRBJ2-7, with 8 bases that match TRBD1. CDR1 and CDR2 (germline): MNHEY, SVGEGT. J gave up 2 bases and V 0 bases, and 6 bases lay outside the gene matches. CDR3 length: 16 amino acids. The CDR3 bases are TGTGCCAGCAGTTACTCGGACAGGGACTCGCCCTACGAGCAGTACTTC. It is translated as CASSYSDRDSPYEQYF.

The rearrangement uses TRBV7-9 and TRBJ2-7; D is possibly TRBD1 (5 bases). Germline CDR1 and CDR2: SEHNR and FQNEAQ (reference sequence). This CDR3 comprises 16 residues. V lost 5 bases to trimming and J lost 3 bases, with 20 bases between them. CDR3 sequence reads: CASSTDFGQPIYEQYF. The CDR3 DNA reads TGTGCCAGCAGCACAGATTTTGGACAACCGATCTACGAGCAGTACTTC.

The chain is built from TRBV18 and TRBJ2-7; TRBD2 matches 11 bases. The CDR3 runs to 15 residues. Germline-derived CDR1 and CDR2 are KGHSH and LQKENI. Trimming removed 4 bases from V and 0 bases from J; junction bases left unmatched: 2. CDR3 nucleotide sequence: TGTGCCAGCTCACAGACTAGCGGGGCCTCCTACGAGCAGTACTTC. Translating it yields CASSQTSGASYEQYF.

This clonotype was counted between two and nine times. The DNA for the CDR3 is TGTGCCAGCAGCTCGGGAGGGGGCCCCGGCTACACCTTC. This codes for CASSSGGGPGYTF. The rearrangement joins TRBV7-2 to TRBJ1-2; 7 bases are a match to TRBD1. Germline-derived CDR1 and CDR2 are SGHTA and FQGNSA. Trimming removed 4 bases from V and 8 bases from J; junction bases left unmatched: 7. This CDR3 has 13 residues.

This chain connects TRBV29-1 to TRBJ2-6; D is unresolved. CDR1 is SQVTM and CDR2 is ANQGSEA in the germline V gene. Trimming took off 0 bases at V and 0 bases at J, with 3 bases between the two ends. The CDR3 runs 14 residues. The CDR3 nucleotides are TGCAGCGTTGAAGACGCCTCTGGGGCCAACGTCCTGACTTTC. Protein product: CSVEDASGANVLTF.

This clonotype was picked up many times. The chain combines TRBV10-3 with TRBJ2-7; D perhaps matches TRBD1 (6 bases). This CDR3 has 14 amino acids. The V and J ends lost 11 bases and 5 bases respectively, with 22 bases between them. From germline, CDR1 is ENHRY and CDR2 SYGVKD. CDR3: CASVSTTGIHEQYF. The DNA of the CDR3 is TGTGCCTCAGTCTCAACCACAGGGATCCACGAGCAGTACTTC.

The genes are TRBV25-1 and TRBJ2-7, with D perhaps TRBD1 (5 bases). Germline CDR1 is MGHDK and CDR2 is SYGVNS. The CDR3 is 16 amino acids. Deletions cut 1 base from V and 1 base from J, with 14 bases between. Written as DNA, the CDR3 is TGTGCCAGCAGTGAATTGAAGGGGCTTCAATCCTACGAGCAGTACTTC. This translates into CASSELKGLQSYEQYF.

This clonotype was observed many times. The chain joins TRBV20-1 to TRBJ1-5; 9 bases are shared with TRBD1. V shed 5 bases, J shed 2 bases, and the junction held 4 bases outside the gene matches. Germline assignment: CDR1 DFQATT and CDR2 SNEGSKA (reference sequence). CDR3 size: 14 residues. The CDR3 protein is CSAPDRGGNQPQHF. CDR3 DNA: TGCAGTGCTCCGGACAGGGGTGGCAATCAGCCCCAGCATTTT.

Ten or more counts support this clonotype. The V and J genes are TRBV5-1 and TRBJ2-5; 9 bases agree with TRBD1. CDR3 length: 15 amino acids. Germline CDR1 SGHRS, CDR2 YFSETQ. V was clipped by 4 bases and J by 2 bases; unmatched bases: 6. CDR3 coding DNA: TGCGCCAGCAGCCCGGACAGGGGTTGGCAAGAGACCCAGTACTTC. Amino acids: CASSPDRGWQETQYF.

The rearrangement uses TRBV7-6 and TRBJ1-2; no clear D. The V end lost 3 bases, the J end lost 8 bases, and 13 bases lay between the germline ends. The CDR3 length is 13 residues. Germline V gene data show CDR1 as SGHVS and CDR2 as FNYEAQ. The CDR3 is CASSLAQEGGYTF. The CDR3 region has the DNA TGTGCCAGCAGCTTGGCCCAGGAGGGCGGCTACACCTTC.

In its sample, this clonotype was seen once. This sequence joins TRBV5-1 and TRBJ2-3; possibly TRBD1 or TRBD2 for D (5 bases each). CDR3 size: 16 residues. V was trimmed by 3 bases and J by 0 bases, leaving 14 bases between them. Germline CDR1 reads SGHRS; CDR2 reads YFSETQ. This chain's CDR3 is CASSSKRGASTDTQYF. In DNA form, the CDR3 reads TGCGCCAGCAGCTCTAAAAGAGGGGCTAGCACAGATACGCAGTATTTT.

This chain joins TRBV3-1 and TRBJ1-1; no definite D call. The CDR3 totals 14 residues. The germline gives CDR1 LGHDT, CDR2 YNNKEL (reference sequence). The V end was cut by 0 bases, the J end by 4 bases, with 9 bases between. CDR3 amino acids: CASSQEGGSTEAFF. The CDR3 DNA reads TGTGCCAGCAGCCAAGAAGGAGGGAGCACTGAAGCTTTCTTT.

This clonotype was seen a few times. This rearrangement joins TRBV10-3 to TRBJ2-4, with D tentatively TRBD1 (5 bases). Trimming stripped 2 bases from V and 1 base from J, with 24 bases between. Looked up from germline, CDR1 is ENHRY and CDR2 is SYGVKD. The length of the CDR3 is 20 residues. CDR3 sequence: CAISEEAISFSRVAKNIQYF. Here the CDR3 DNA reads TGTGCCATCAGTGAGGAGGCCATATCATTCAGCAGGGTCGCCAAAAACATTCAGTACTTC.

This clonotype was detected many times. The rearrangement joins TRBV28 to TRBJ2-1, with 8 nucleotides matching TRBD1. Germline V gene data show CDR1 as MDHEN and CDR2 as SYDVKM. CDR3 length: 15 residues. The V segment lost 4 bases and the J segment 0 bases; nucleotides outside the gene matches: 2. The CDR3 nucleotides read TGTGCCAGCAGTTCCACAGGGGGCTCCTACAATGAGCAGTTCTTC. Translated: CASSSTGGSYNEQFF. Variable domain in full (rest from reference TRBV28 and TRBJ2-1): DVKVTQSSRYLVKRTGEKVFLECVQDMDHENMFWYRQDPGLGLRLIYFSYDVKMKEKGDIPEGYSVSREKKERFSLILESASTNQTSMYLCASSSTGGSYNEQFFGPGTRLTVL.

The chain has TRBV10-2 and TRBJ2-5; 9 bases map to TRBD1. The V segment lost 7 bases and the J segment 7 bases; nucleotides outside the gene matches: 7. The CDR3 extends over 13 amino acids. The germline gives CDR1 WSHSY, CDR2 SAAADI. This chain's CDR3 is CASMRVGQGTQYF. The CDR3 DNA sequence: TGCGCCAGCATGCGAGTGGGACAGGGGACCCAGTACTTC.

This clonotype was seen only a few times. The V gene is TRBV20-1, the J gene TRBJ2-2, with D possibly TRBD2 on 5 matching bases. Germline V gene lookup returns CDR1 DFQATT and CDR2 SNEGSKA (reference sequence). The CDR3 sequence is 13 residues long. V lost 3 bases to trimming and J lost 5 bases, with 10 bases between them. CDR3 region: CSASGLRTGELFF. The CDR3 DNA follows: TGCAGTGCTAGTGGACTGCGGACCGGGGAGCTGTTTTTT.

This clonotype was seen at least ten times. The CDR3 spells CASSQEGGAGGLSGNEQFF. The CDR3 DNA follows: TGTGCCAGCAGCCAAGAAGGCGGAGCGGGAGGGCTAAGTGGGAATGAGCAGTTCTTC. The chain couples TRBV4-2 to TRBJ2-1; 10 bases are a match to TRBD2. Germline lookup yields CDR1 LGHNA and CDR2 YNFKEQ. V lost 0 bases to trimming and J lost 7 bases; unmatched junction nucleotides: 15. This CDR3 is built from 19 residues.

There are a few counts of this clonotype. V is TRBV6-2 or TRBV6-3 and J is TRBJ2-7; 7 nucleotides agree with TRBD2. Germline CDR1 is MNHEY and CDR2 is SVGEGT. The CDR3 covers 13 residues. V was pared by 5 bases and J by 6 bases, with 7 bases of the junction left unmatched. The CDR3 region is CASSNGLVGEQYF. In DNA, the CDR3 is TGTGCCAGCAGTAACGGACTAGTGGGCGAGCAGTACTTC.

The chain joins TRBV5-6 to TRBJ2-7, with D unresolved. CDR3 length: 15 residues. V lost 1 base and J lost 4, with 15 bases in between. CDR1 SGHDT and CDR2 YYEEEE come from the germline V gene. The CDR3 region is CASSLSPRATYEQYF. CDR3 bases: TGTGCCAGCAGCTTGTCCCCCCGGGCAACTTACGAGCAGTACTTC.

V usage is TRBV28 and J usage is TRBJ2-7, with 10 bases lining up with TRBD1. The germline V gene encodes CDR1 MDHEN and CDR2 SYDVKM. V was clipped by 5 bases and J by 3 bases; unmatched bases: 10. The CDR3 is made up of 16 amino acids. CDR3 sequence reads: CASSPPWTGGGYEQYF. CDR3 coding DNA: TGTGCCAGCAGTCCCCCGTGGACAGGGGGGGGCTACGAGCAGTACTTC.

This clonotype has a handful of counts. V and J are TRBV6-5 and TRBJ1-3; D is uncertain. V was clipped by 7 bases and J by 0 bases, with 4 bases between them. The CDR3 spans 12 residues. From germline, CDR1 is MNHEY and CDR2 SVGAGI. The CDR3 loop reads CASISSGNTIYF. CDR3 DNA: TGTGCCAGCATTAGCTCTGGAAACACCATATATTTT.

Many counts were recorded for this clonotype. The chain has TRBV15 and TRBJ2-1; 7 bases match TRBD2. The germline V gene encodes CDR1 LNHNV and CDR2 YYDKDF (reference sequence). The CDR3 runs to 16 residues. V lost 6 bases to trimming and J lost 0 bases; unmatched junction nucleotides: 8. The CDR3 spells CATSGPSGPSYNEQFF. DNA of the CDR3: TGTGCCACCAGTGGACCTAGCGGACCCTCCTACAATGAGCAGTTCTTC.

Ten or more counts support this clonotype. The chain recombines TRBV5-1 with TRBJ2-2; 8 positions agree with TRBD1. CDR1 is SGHRS, CDR2 YFSETQ, per germline. CDR3 length: 15 amino acids. The V and J ends lost 3 bases and 5 bases, in that order; junction bases with no gene match: 6. The DNA for the CDR3 is TGCGCCAGCAGCTCTGGACAGGGAGGAACCGGGGAGCTGTTTTTT. Translating gives CASSSGQGGTGELFF.

This clonotype was detected only a few times. A read error may be the cause here, since a much bigger clone is one base away. This chain connects TRBV5-4 to TRBJ2-2; D remains unclear. The germline V gene encodes CDR1 SGHNT and CDR2 YYREEE (reference sequence). This CDR3 region has 12 residues. Between the trimmed V and J ends, which lost 4 bases and 4 bases, there was a span of 5 bases. This chain's CDR3 is CASSIGTGELFF. CDR3 sequence (DNA): TGTGCCAGCAGCATAGGCACCGGGGAGCTGTTTTTT. Variable domain in full (rest from reference TRBV5-4 and TRBJ2-2): ETGVTQSPTHLIKTRGQQVTLRCSSQSGHNTVSWYQQALGQGPQFIFQYYREEENGRGNFPPRFSGLQFPNYSSELNVNALELDDSALYLCASSIGTGELFFGEGSRLTVL.

Only one count was recorded for this clonotype. This sequence joins TRBV29-1 and TRBJ2-2; 9 bases are a match to TRBD2. The CDR3 is made up of 14 amino acids. J was trimmed by 3 bases and V by 6 bases; bases with no gene match: 5. CDR1 is SQVTM, CDR2 ANQGSEA, per germline. The CDR3 here is CSVQREVDTGELFF. The CDR3 DNA reads TGCAGCGTCCAGCGGGAGGTGGACACCGGGGAGCTGTTTTTT.

The chain links TRBV11-2 to TRBJ2-7; TRBD1 matches at 9 bases. V shed 5 bases, J shed 3 bases, and the junction held 8 bases outside the gene matches. This CDR3 is built from 15 residues. The germline V gene encodes CDR1 SGHAT and CDR2 FQNNGV. The CDR3 reads CASSDNRGRDYEQYF. The CDR3 nucleotides read TGTGCCAGCAGCGACAACAGGGGGCGCGACTACGAGCAGTACTTC.